This record concerns one TCR beta chain sequence. This specimen comes from a study of cytomegalovirus exposure and HLA in healthy donors. Study at large: Earlier findings included about 120 million unique TCR beta sequences obtained from 180 million or so T cells.

With 60 Vbeta and 13 Jbeta primers, the PCR was carried out. Assay: immunoSEQ multiplex PCR; the TCRdb copy retains only in-frame clones and omits some. This sample has 130,000 or so clones, with roughly four fifths found just once. Germline values: CDR1 SGHAT, CDR2 FQNNGV. V was shortened by 2 bases and J by 2 bases, with 14 bases between the two germline ends. The CDR3 sequence is 16 residues long. The sequenced material came from PBMCs. The rearrangement uses TRBV11-2 and TRBJ2-3; tentatively, D is TRBD2 (6 bases). The sequence derives from a woman aged 40 to 49 in good health and CMV-seronegative. The CDR3 nucleotides read TGTGCCAGCAGCTTATCAGTCGCGGGGTACACAGATACGCAGTATTTT. It codes for CASSLSVAGYTDTQYF.